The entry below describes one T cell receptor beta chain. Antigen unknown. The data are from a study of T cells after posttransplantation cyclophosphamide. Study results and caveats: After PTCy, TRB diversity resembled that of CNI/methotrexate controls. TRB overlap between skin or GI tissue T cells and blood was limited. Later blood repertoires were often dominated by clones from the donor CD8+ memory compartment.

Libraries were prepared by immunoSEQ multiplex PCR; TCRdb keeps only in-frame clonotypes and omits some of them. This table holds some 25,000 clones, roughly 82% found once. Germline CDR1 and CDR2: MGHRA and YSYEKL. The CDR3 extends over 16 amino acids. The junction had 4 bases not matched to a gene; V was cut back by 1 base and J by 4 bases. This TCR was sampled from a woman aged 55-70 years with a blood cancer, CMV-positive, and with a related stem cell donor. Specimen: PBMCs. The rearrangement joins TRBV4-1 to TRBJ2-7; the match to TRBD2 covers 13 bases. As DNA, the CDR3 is TGCGCCAGCAGCCAAGCTTGGACTAGCGGGAGTTACGAGCAGTACTTC. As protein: CASSQAWTSGSYEQYF.